This TCR beta chain was found in a study of blood T cells in healthy people across ages. Study-wide results and limits: It was held that diversity estimates obtained from one million T cells represented underestimates.

The CDR3 is 14 amino acids. With 3 bases clipped from V and 5 bases from J, the junction kept 3 bases outside the gene matches. Germline CDR1 is DFQATT and CDR2 is SNEGSKA (reference sequence). A second PCR of about 6 to 12 cycles used a sample-barcoded 5' primer and a J-beta primer mix. TCRdb recomputed calls from the 5' RACE reads with MiXCR, one row per CDR3 protein. The sample yields 650,000 to 800,000 distinct CDR3 sequences, under 45% seen once. Points on this clonotype: Its antigen is not identified.

The material sequenced was blood. V usage is TRBV20-1 and J usage is TRBJ2-2; 10 bases match TRBD2. The receptor was derived from a man aged 60 to 75 in good health. Here the CDR3 DNA reads TGCAGTGCTAGTCTAGCGGGGGAGACCGGGGAGCTGTTTTTT. This translates into CSASLAGETGELFF.